This T cell receptor beta chain was found in a study of T-cell reconstitution after alpha-beta-depleted transplantation in children. Study-level results: The study traced high day-60 TCRbeta diversity in some patients to surviving recipient T cells and thymic progenitors. The authors attributed T-cell counts and diversity one year after transplant mostly to newly produced T cells.

The CDR3 length is 20 residues. Preparation of the TCRbeta library used unique molecular identifiers. TCRdb reprocessed the PCR reads with MiXCR, giving one entry per CDR3 protein. The data show about 150,000 distinct CDR3 sequences, 8% to 10% seen once. Only a few counts were recorded for this clonotype. Its target is not known. This chain joins TRBV21-1 and TRBJ2-7; no check of the table's D call, TRBD2, against the DNA was made. TRBV21-1 constitutes a pseudogene. The material sequenced was PBMCs, mostly from graft donor cells, taken 180 days after TCRalphabeta/CD19-depleted stem cell transplant. This sequence originates from a female patient aged 2 to 10 who had a stem cell transplant for congenital amegakaryocytic thrombocytopenia, so the T cells may come from the graft donor. The CDR3 sequence: CASSKVRDEGLAGRSYEQYF. CDR3 DNA sequence: TGTGCCAGCAGCAAAGTTAGGGACGAGGGACTAGCGGGCCGCTCCTACGAGCAGTACTTC.